The 26 T cell receptor beta chains presented below share a single source sample, sequenced in a study of read filtering for tumor transcriptome and immune sequencing. The library was built from 400 ng RNA with molecular barcoded adaptors for alpha/delta and beta/gamma chains. TCRdb re-called the reads with MiXCR, one entry per CDR3 protein. In the table there are fewer than 25,000 distinct CDR3 sequences, 20% to 25% of which are singletons. Sequences were obtained from a population of CD138-negative cells sorted from bone marrow. These receptors were obtained from a donor at least 40 years old with multiple myeloma.

This rearrangement joins TRBV28 to TRBJ2-7; possibly TRBD1 or TRBD2 for D (5 bases each). The CDR3 spans 15 residues. Deletions cut 3 bases from V and 0 bases from J, with 12 bases between. Germline V gene data show CDR1 as MDHEN and CDR2 as SYDVKM. The CDR3 is CASSFEWGSSYEQYF. CDR3 bases: TGTGCCAGCAGTTTCGAGTGGGGGAGCTCCTACGAGCAGTACTTC.

At least ten counts were recorded for this clonotype. CDR3 nucleotide sequence: TGCAGTGCCCCAACTAGCGGGAGAGGTATCAATGAGCAGTTCTTC. It translates to CSAPTSGRGINEQFF. The V and J genes are TRBV20-1 and TRBJ2-1; TRBD2 agrees at 11 bases. CDR1 is DFQATT and CDR2 is SNEGSKA in the germline V gene (reference sequence). This CDR3 has 15 amino acids. Unmatched junction bases numbered 10, after V lost 6 bases and J lost 6 bases.

This clonotype was counted once. A far larger clone is off by one base, so a read error is likely. The chain has TRBV28 and TRBJ2-7; D is ambiguous. This CDR3 region has 13 residues. The germline V gene has CDR1 MDHEN and CDR2 SYDVKM. V lost 5 bases and J lost 7, with 15 bases in between. The CDR3 here is CASSLLNSIEQYF. The CDR3, as DNA: TGTGCCAGCAGTCTCCTTAACTCGATTGAGCAGTACTTC.

This clonotype appeared many times. The chain links TRBV5-1 to TRBJ2-1; maybe TRBD2 (5 bases). CDR3 length equals 15 residues. Trimming cost V 4 bases and J 6 bases, with 17 bases left between them. Germline-derived CDR1 and CDR2 are SGHRS and YFSETQ. Written as DNA, the CDR3 is TGCGCCAGCAGCGAGGGCCAGATAGAAGGCAATGAGCAGTTCTTC. Translated, it gives CASSEGQIEGNEQFF. Variable domain in full (rest from reference TRBV5-1 and TRBJ2-1): KAGVTQTPRYLIKTRGQQVTLSCSPISGHRSVSWYQQTPGQGLQFLFEYFSETQRNKGNFPGRFSGRQFSNSRSEMNVSTLELGDSALYLCASSEGQIEGNEQFFGPGTRLTVL.

This clonotype appeared many times. The CDR3 region has the DNA TGTGCCAGCAGCTTAGGGAGGGGCGGGGGAGAGCAGTTCTTC. Amino acid sequence: CASSLGRGGGEQFF. The chain joins TRBV7-2 to TRBJ2-1; 7 nucleotides align to TRBD2. Germline CDR1 SGHTA, CDR2 FQGNSA. V trimming: 1 base; J trimming: 10 bases; junction bases outside the gene matches: 7. CDR3 length: 14 residues.

This clonotype appeared many times. The chain combines TRBV28 with TRBJ1-2; D unresolved. CDR3 length: 12 residues. Trimming stripped 0 bases from V and 4 bases from J, with 3 bases between. Germline-derived CDR1 and CDR2 are MDHEN and SYDVKM. The CDR3 nucleotides are TGTGCCAGCAGTTTATGGTCCTATGGCTACACCTTC. Its translation: CASSLWSYGYTF.

This clonotype was counted ten times or more. The rearrangement joins TRBV4-2 to TRBJ2-1, with TRBD2 matching 9 bases. Germline values: CDR1 LGHNA, CDR2 YNFKEQ. CDR3 length: 16 amino acids. V shed 4 bases, J shed 9 bases, and the junction held 13 bases outside the gene matches. The chain's CDR3 is CASSPTGTSSGAEQFF. CDR3 nucleotide sequence: TGTGCCAGCAGCCCGACCGGGACTAGCAGTGGCGCTGAGCAGTTCTTC.

This clonotype was seen ten or more times. The genes are TRBV15 and TRBJ2-1, with D possibly matching TRBD2 (5 bases). V was shortened by 1 base and J by 3 bases, with 13 bases between the two germline ends. The CDR3 has 16 amino acids. The V gene's germline CDR1 is LNHNV and CDR2 YYDKDF (reference sequence). This CDR3 is CATSRVEGVIYNEQFF. Here the CDR3 DNA reads TGTGCCACCAGCAGAGTAGAGGGAGTGATCTACAATGAGCAGTTCTTC.

This clonotype was seen many times. The chain uses TRBV3-1 and TRBJ2-5; tentatively, D is TRBD1 or TRBD2 (5 bases each). Germline V CDR1 and CDR2: LGHDT, YNNKEL (reference sequence). V gave up 7 bases and J gave up 0 bases, with 12 bases separating them. The CDR3 consists of 14 residues. The CDR3 spells CASIGMGDQETQYF. The CDR3 DNA reads TGTGCCAGCATAGGTATGGGGGACCAAGAGACCCAGTACTTC.

On this clonotype: A clone one base away is much larger, so this may be a read error. The chain couples TRBV27 to TRBJ1-2; a weak D match, TRBD1 (5 bases). This CDR3 is built from 15 residues. Trimming left V 8 bases short and J 4 bases short, with 20 bases between. Looked up from germline, CDR1 is MNHEY and CDR2 is SMNVEV (reference sequence). The CDR3 here is CASGLRGPSAYGYTF. The CDR3 nucleotides are TGTGCCAGCGGTCTAAGGGGACCTAGCGCCTATGGCTACACCTTC.

This clonotype was detected ten times or more. V usage is TRBV27 and J usage is TRBJ2-1; TRBD2 matches 7 bases. Unmatched junction bases numbered 9, after V lost 5 bases and J lost 8 bases. Looked up from germline, CDR1 is MNHEY and CDR2 is SMNVEV (reference sequence). This CDR3 has 14 amino acids. CDR3 in DNA: TGTGCCAGCAGTATAAGCGGGATTATCGATGAGCAGTTCTTC. As protein: CASSISGIIDEQFF.

This clonotype was counted many times. The rearrangement joins TRBV19 to TRBJ1-5, with 10 nucleotides matching TRBD1. The CDR3 covers 16 residues. V was pared by 4 bases and J by 4 bases, with 7 bases of the junction left unmatched. Germline assignment: CDR1 LNHDA and CDR2 SQIVND (reference sequence). CDR3 region: CASSTRDRGRNQPQHF. CDR3 sequence (DNA): TGTGCCAGTAGTACCCGGGACAGGGGTAGAAATCAGCCCCAGCATTTT.

This clonotype has a count of ten or more. The rearrangement links TRBV29-1 to TRBJ2-3; D possibly corresponds to TRBD2 (6 bases). Trimming removed 6 bases from V and 3 bases from J, with 13 bases in between. CDR1 is SQVTM, CDR2 ANQGSEA, per germline. The CDR3 loop spans 13 amino acids. CDR3 loop: CSVGGSGTDTQYF. DNA for the CDR3: TGCAGCGTGGGGGGTAGCGGAACAGATACGCAGTATTTT.

This clonotype was seen only a few times. This chain joins TRBV10-3 and TRBJ1-5, with TRBD1 as a possible D gene (6 bases). Looked up from germline, CDR1 is ENHRY and CDR2 is SYGVKD. The CDR3 contains 14 residues. With 4 bases removed from V and 0 bases from J, the gap between germline ends came to 7 bases. Written as DNA, the CDR3 is TGTGCCATCAGTGGCAGGGGTAGCAATCAGCCCCAGCATTTT. This sequence encodes CAISGRGSNQPQHF.

Judged by abundance, this clonotype is medium-sized. The chain is built from TRBV3-1 and TRBJ2-1; TRBD2 aligns across 7 bases. Per germline, CDR1 LGHDT and CDR2 YNNKEL (reference sequence). Unmatched junction bases numbered 12, after V lost 4 bases and J lost 3 bases. This CDR3 spans 17 amino acids. CDR3 DNA sequence: TGTGCCAGCAGCCTCTCTTGGGGGGGGTCCCTCTACAATGAGCAGTTCTTC. Translation gives CASSLSWGGSLYNEQFF.

Ten or more counts support this clonotype. The V gene is TRBV29-1, the J gene TRBJ2-1; 7 nucleotides line up with TRBD2. The CDR3 runs 13 residues. CDR1 is SQVTM, CDR2 ANQGSEA, per germline. Trimming removed 4 bases from V and 4 bases from J; junction bases left unmatched: 4. In DNA form, the CDR3 reads TGCAGCGTTGCAGCGGGAAGTTACAATGAGCAGTTCTTC. This codes for CSVAAGSYNEQFF.

Remarks on this clonotype: Given a much more abundant clone one base away, this may be a read error. The chain is built from TRBV27 and TRBJ1-2, with TRBD1 matching over 9 bases. CDR3 length equals 15 residues. Germline V gene data show CDR1 as MNHEY and CDR2 as SMNVEV (reference sequence). As DNA, the CDR3 is TGTGCCTGCAGTTCCGGAGAGGGACAGGGCCCCGGCTACACCTTC. Protein: CACSSGEGQGPGYTF.

About this clonotype itself: A read error likely explains this, since a far larger clone differs by one base. The chain joins TRBV27 to TRBJ1-4, with a weak D call TRBD2 (5 bases). With the DNA end fitting TRBJ2-3 better, the J assignment may be wrong. Per germline, CDR1 MNHEY and CDR2 SMNVEV (reference sequence). This CDR3 comprises 14 residues. The CDR3 sequence: CASSLAPSTDTQYF. The CDR3 DNA is TGTGCCAGCAGCCTAGCCCCTTCCACAGATACGCAGTATTTT.

There are many counts of this clonotype. The CDR3 nucleotides read TGTGCCAGCAGACCCTCAGCGGGAGGGCCTTCGTATGAGCAGTTCTTC. Amino acids: CASRPSAGGPSYEQFF. The chain employs TRBV6-6 and TRBJ2-1, with 10 positions matching TRBD2. The ends lost 6 bases at V and 8 bases at J; junction bases unmatched: 13. CDR3 length equals 16 residues. CDR1 is MNHNY, CDR2 SVGAGI, per germline (reference sequence).

This clonotype was counted many times. This rearrangement joins TRBV11-2 to TRBJ2-3; TRBD2 might be the D (5 bases). Between the trimmed V and J ends, which lost 1 base and 2 bases, there was a span of 10 bases. The CDR3 loop spans 15 amino acids. Germline CDR1 and CDR2: SGHAT and FQNNGV. The CDR3 sequence: CASSLGAGPTDTQYF. DNA of the CDR3: TGTGCCAGCAGCTTAGGGGCGGGCCCCACAGATACGCAGTATTTT.

This clonotype showed up many times. The rearrangement uses TRBV29-1 and TRBJ2-3; no definite D call. CDR1 SQVTM and CDR2 ANQGSEA come from the germline V gene. V was pared by 4 bases and J by 4 bases, with 12 bases between. This CDR3 is built from 13 residues. CDR3 in DNA: TGCAGCGTTGTGATGACTCGCGCAGATACGCAGTATTTT. It specifies CSVVMTRADTQYF.

The sample holds many counts of this clonotype. This chain uses TRBV7-2 with TRBJ2-7; TRBD2 matches at 7 bases. CDR1 and CDR2 from the germline V gene are SGHTA and FQGNSA. V lost 2 bases to trimming and J lost 1 base; unmatched junction nucleotides: 8. CDR3 length equals 16 residues. The chain's CDR3 is CASSLSVGGGSYEQYF. The CDR3, as DNA: TGTGCCAGCAGCTTATCGGTGGGGGGGGGATCCTACGAGCAGTACTTC.

This clonotype rates as medium-sized. The chain employs TRBV29-1 and TRBJ2-1; possibly TRBD1 or TRBD2 for D (7 bases each). CDR3 length equals 11 residues. The V gene lost 2 bases and the J gene lost 12 bases, with 11 bases spanning the gap. Germline CDR1 and CDR2: SQVTM and ANQGSEA. The CDR3: CSVEQGGRQFF. In DNA, the CDR3 is TGCAGCGTTGAACAGGGGGGGCGGCAGTTCTTC.

Worth noting for this clonotype: The germline gene is not matched at one end of the junction; a read error may be the cause. This sequence joins TRBV7-9 and TRBJ2-3; D is unclear. The CDR3 length is 11 residues. The germline V gene has CDR1 SEHNR and CDR2 FQNEAQ (reference sequence). The CDR3 DNA reads as TGTACCAGCAGATACACAGATACGCAGTATTTT. This codes for CTSRYTDTQYF. The full variable domain, its missing parts supplied by reference TRBV7-9 and TRBJ2-3, is DTGVSQNPRHKITKRGQNVTFRCDPISEHNRLYWYRQTLGQGPEFLTYFQNEAQLEKSRLLSDRFSAERPKGSFSTLEIQRTEQGDSAMYLCTSRYTDTQYFGPGTRLTVL.

The table lists this clonotype with a count of one. The CDR3 DNA follows: TGTGCCAGCACCGGGACAGGGCTACTAGCGGGAGTAACAGATGAGCAGTTCTTC. As protein: CASTGTGLLAGVTDEQFF. This chain links TRBV2 with TRBJ2-1, with 11 bases fitting TRBD2. The length of the CDR3 is 18 residues. V was clipped by 7 bases and J by 8 bases; unmatched bases: 19. The V gene's germline CDR1 is SNHLY and CDR2 FYNNEI.

This clonotype came up many times. This sequence joins TRBV9 and TRBJ2-1, with TRBD2 identical over 10 bases. V shed 2 bases, J shed 3 bases, and the junction held 2 bases outside the gene matches. CDR1 SGDLS and CDR2 YYNGEE come from the germline V gene. The CDR3 is made up of 15 amino acids. CDR3 coding DNA: TGTGCCAGCAGCGTCTCTAGCGGGAGCTACAATGAGCAGTTCTTC. Translating it yields CASSVSSGSYNEQFF.